The 32 T cell receptor beta chains below all came from one sample that was sequenced in a study of breast tumors, draining lymph nodes, adjacent tissues. TCRdb passed the multiplex PCR reads through MiXCR, listing each CDR3 protein once. The sample lists about 21,000 distinct CDR3 sequences; 41% were seen once. Sequences were obtained from breast tumor tissue. The receptors stem from a female donor with breast cancer. Some clones in this sample may be carry-over from other donors' samples.

The table lists this clonotype with many counts. The rearrangement links TRBV19 to TRBJ2-6; D is perhaps TRBD1 (5 bases). V gave up 5 bases and J gave up 13 bases, with 12 bases separating them. The germline V gene has CDR1 LNHDA and CDR2 SQIVND (reference sequence). The CDR3 runs 12 residues. The chain's CDR3 is CASSVRNRVLTF. CDR3 sequence (DNA): TGTGCCAGTAGTGTTCGAAACAGGGTCCTGACTTTC.

This sequence joins TRBV6-5 and TRBJ2-1; 9 bases line up with TRBD1. From germline, CDR1 is MNHEY and CDR2 SVGAGI. V was clipped by 6 bases and J by 7 bases; unmatched bases: 7. The CDR3 totals 14 residues. The CDR3 DNA follows: TGTGCCAGCAGCCCCGGGACAGGGAAAAATGAGCAGTTCTTC. Its translation: CASSPGTGKNEQFF.

This clonotype was picked up many times. This rearrangement joins TRBV29-1 to TRBJ2-1; tentatively, D is TRBD1 (5 bases). Germline V gene sequence: CDR1 SQVTM, CDR2 ANQGSEA. Trimming cost V 2 bases and J 8 bases, with 16 bases left between them. The CDR3 totals 14 residues. CDR3 loop: CSVEPGRESDEQFF. The CDR3 bases are TGCAGCGTTGAACCCGGCAGGGAAAGTGATGAGCAGTTCTTC.

V gene TRBV7-6 combines with J gene TRBJ2-1; TRBD1 agrees at 8 bases. CDR1 and CDR2 (germline): SGHVS, FNYEAQ. V lost 5 bases to trimming and J lost 9 bases; unmatched junction nucleotides: 12. The CDR3 is 15 amino acids. This CDR3 is CASSPAQGAFGEQFF. In nucleotides, the CDR3 is TGTGCCAGCAGCCCAGCTCAGGGGGCATTTGGTGAGCAGTTCTTC.

There are a few counts of this clonotype. J is TRBJ2-7 and V is TRBV6-2 or TRBV6-3, with D possibly TRBD1 on 5 matching bases. V was trimmed by 0 bases and J by 5 bases, leaving 11 bases between them. The CDR3 contains 14 residues. CDR1 is MNHEY and CDR2 is SVGEGT in the germline V gene. In DNA form, the CDR3 reads TGTGCCAGCAGTTACTCCCACGAAGGGGACGAGCAGTACTTC. Amino acids: CASSYSHEGDEQYF.

This clonotype has a count of ten or more. The chain links TRBV10-2 to TRBJ2-3; 12 bases are shared with TRBD2. Germline trimming cut 0 bases from V and 3 bases from J; bases unmatched to any gene: 7. The CDR3 has 18 residues. Germline lookup yields CDR1 WSHSY and CDR2 SAAADI. In DNA, the CDR3 is TGCGCCAGCAGTGAGTCGGTACTAGCGGGGGGCGGGACAGATACGCAGTATTTT. Translation gives CASSESVLAGGGTDTQYF.

This clonotype was recorded once. Written as DNA, the CDR3 is TGTGCCACCAGGAGGGCTCCCTACAATGAGCAGTTCTTC. Translating gives CATRRAPYNEQFF. The gene calls are TRBV24-1 and TRBJ2-1, with D maybe TRBD2 (5 bases). This CDR3 has 13 residues. The germline V gene encodes CDR1 KGHDR and CDR2 SFDVKD. V lost 7 bases and J lost 2, with 8 bases in between.

The chain employs TRBV20-1 and TRBJ1-5; 7 bases agree with TRBD1. The germline V gene encodes CDR1 DFQATT and CDR2 SNEGSKA (reference sequence). V lost 6 bases and J lost 3; bases outside the gene matches: 11. This CDR3 contains 15 residues. The CDR3 sequence: CSAPNPGQHNQPQHF. The DNA of the CDR3 is TGCAGTGCCCCGAATCCGGGACAGCACAATCAGCCCCAGCATTTT.

This clonotype was picked up many times. The chain joins TRBV9 to TRBJ2-7, with D possibly matching TRBD1 (6 bases). The CDR3 has 14 amino acids. Germline V gene sequence: CDR1 SGDLS, CDR2 YYNGEE. Trimming took 4 bases from V and 0 from J, leaving 11 bases between them. This chain's CDR3 is CASSFRDTSYEQYF. The CDR3 DNA follows: TGTGCCAGCAGCTTCCGGGACACCTCCTACGAGCAGTACTTC.

Many counts were recorded for this clonotype. This chain connects TRBV20-1 to TRBJ2-1, with D tentatively TRBD2 (6 bases). The CDR3 extends over 11 amino acids. Deletions cut 3 bases from V and 15 bases from J, with 15 bases between. Germline lookup yields CDR1 DFQATT and CDR2 SNEGSKA (reference sequence). CDR3: CSARERESGFF. In nucleotides, the CDR3 is TGCAGTGCTAGGGAACGGGAGTCGGGGTTCTTC.

The genes are TRBV2 and TRBJ1-6; TRBD1 matches at 9 bases. J gave up 7 bases and V 5 bases, and 3 bases lay outside the gene matches. The length of the CDR3 is 14 residues. Germline-derived CDR1 and CDR2 are SNHLY and FYNNEI. The CDR3 here is CASSYGTGNSPLHF. CDR3 bases: TGTGCCAGCAGTTACGGGACAGGGAATTCACCCCTCCACTTT.

This clonotype has only one observation. The chain joins TRBV7-2 to TRBJ1-5; tentative D call: TRBD1 (6 bases). The V end lost 2 bases, the J end lost 6 bases, and 14 bases lay between the germline ends. The germline V gene encodes CDR1 SGHTA and CDR2 FQGNSA. This CDR3 has 15 residues. CDR3 loop: CASSLSGQGSQPQHF. The CDR3, as DNA: TGTGCCAGCAGCTTATCAGGGCAGGGGAGTCAGCCCCAGCATTTT.

This clonotype was counted ten times or more. The chain combines TRBV4-1 with TRBJ1-4; the D is unclear. Germline CDR1 and CDR2: MGHRA and YSYEKL. This CDR3 contains 14 residues. The V end was cut by 0 bases, the J end by 10 bases, with 12 bases between. The CDR3 spells CASSQERTPVKLFF. In DNA, the CDR3 is TGCGCCAGCAGCCAAGAAAGGACTCCTGTAAAACTGTTTTTT.

Here the CDR3 DNA reads TGTGCCAGCAGTGAATGGGTGACAGGGACCTACGAGCAGTACTTC. Amino acids: CASSEWVTGTYEQYF. The chain recombines TRBV6-1 with TRBJ2-7, with 7 bases aligning to TRBD1. With V trimmed by 2 bases and J by 2 bases, 6 bases remained unmatched. Germline lookup yields CDR1 MNHNS and CDR2 SASEGT. The CDR3 totals 15 residues.

The CDR3 reads CASSVGQGAGANVLTF. In nucleotides, the CDR3 is TGCGCCAGCAGCGTGGGACAGGGGGCTGGGGCCAACGTCCTGACTTTC. The genes are TRBV5-1 and TRBJ2-6, with 11 bases matching TRBD1. Germline V gene data show CDR1 as SGHRS and CDR2 as YFSETQ. This CDR3 is built from 16 residues. V dropped 4 bases and J dropped 2; count of bases not matched to a gene: 2.

This clonotype is medium-sized by share. The rearrangement joins TRBV7-2 to TRBJ2-6; TRBD2 might be the D (7 bases). Germline V lookup: CDR1 SGHTA, CDR2 FQGNSA. Deletions cut 4 bases from V and 4 bases from J, with 11 bases between. CDR3 length equals 15 residues. CDR3 loop: CASSWGGAGANVLTF. CDR3 coding DNA: TGTGCCAGCAGCTGGGGGGGCGCAGGGGCCAACGTCCTGACTTTC.

The V and J genes are TRBV10-1 and TRBJ1-2, with unresolved D. This CDR3 contains 12 residues. Germline loops: CDR1 WNHNN, CDR2 SYGVQD (reference sequence). V lost 2 bases and J 9 bases, leaving 10 bases between the germline ends. The CDR3, as DNA: TGCGCCAGCAGTGAGACGATGAGTAGCTACACCTTC. Protein sequence: CASSETMSSYTF.

The CDR3 region has the DNA TGTGCCATCAGGGAGGGGCCCTATAATTCACCCCTCCACTTT. It codes for CAIREGPYNSPLHF. The gene calls are TRBV10-3 and TRBJ1-6, with TRBD1 as a possible D gene (5 bases). The V end was cut by 6 bases, the J end by 2 bases, with 8 bases between. The CDR3 is 14 amino acids. The germline CDR1 and CDR2 sequences are ENHRY and SYGVKD.

The CDR3 DNA sequence: TGTGCCAGCAGTCCCTCCGGGGCGTACTCCTACGAGCAGTACTTC. It is translated as CASSPSGAYSYEQYF. J is TRBJ2-7 and V is TRBV5-8; D is perhaps TRBD1 or TRBD2 (5 bases each). In germline, CDR1 is SGHTS, CDR2 YDEGEE. CDR3 length: 15 residues. V lost 5 bases and J lost 0, with 15 bases in between.

The V and J genes are TRBV9 and TRBJ2-6, with D possibly matching TRBD1 (5 bases). Per germline, CDR1 SGDLS and CDR2 YYNGEE. The V and J ends lost 4 bases and 2 bases respectively, with 10 bases between them. The CDR3 covers 15 residues. CDR3 sequence (DNA): TGTGCCAGCAGCCGCCAGGGTACTGGGGCCAACGTCCTGACTTTC. The encoded protein is CASSRQGTGANVLTF.

V usage is TRBV10-2 and J usage is TRBJ1-4, with 10 bases matching TRBD1. Per germline, CDR1 WSHSY and CDR2 SAAADI. The ends lost 10 bases at V and 3 bases at J; junction bases unmatched: 14. The CDR3 consists of 17 residues. DNA for the CDR3: TGCGCCACCCACCCGGGACAGGGGCGTAAGGCTAATGAAAAACTGTTTTTT. The encoded protein is CATHPGQGRKANEKLFF.

This clonotype was picked up many times. Since a much larger clone is just one base distant, this may be a read error. V usage is TRBV7-2 and J usage is TRBJ2-5; 7 nucleotides line up with TRBD2. Germline V lookup: CDR1 SGHTA, CDR2 FQGNSA. The CDR3 covers 15 residues. CDR3 residues: CASSLELASGETQHF. The DNA for the CDR3 is TGTGCCAGCAGCTTAGAACTAGCGTCAGGAGAGACCCAGCACTTC.

Sample share makes this clonotype medium-sized. The rearrangement links TRBV30 to TRBJ1-4; 7 nucleotides line up with TRBD1. After removal of 5 bases from V and 5 bases from J, the junction contained 5 bases not matched to a gene. Germline values: CDR1 GTSNPN, CDR2 SVGIG (reference sequence). The CDR3 sequence is 13 residues long. This CDR3 reads CAWAGQLNEKLFF. The CDR3, as DNA: TGTGCCTGGGCGGGACAGCTAAATGAAAAACTGTTTTTT.

This clonotype was seen ten or more times. This chain joins TRBV2 and TRBJ1-5; maybe TRBD1 (5 bases). The CDR3 loop spans 12 amino acids. V was trimmed by 6 bases and J by 11 bases, leaving 14 bases between them. Germline CDR1 reads SNHLY; CDR2 reads FYNNEI. The CDR3 sequence is CASRAGTVAQHF. The CDR3 region has the DNA TGTGCCAGCAGGGCAGGGACTGTGGCCCAGCATTTT.

In its sample, this clonotype was seen once. The V call is TRBV25-1, the J call TRBJ2-3; TRBD2 matches at 10 bases. With V trimmed by 3 bases and J by 4 bases, 10 bases remained unmatched. The CDR3 loop spans 17 amino acids. CDR1 is MGHDK and CDR2 is SYGVNS in the germline V gene. CDR3 DNA sequence: TGTGCCAGCAGTGACCCAACCCTAGCGGGAGTGGCAGATACGCAGTATTTT. Translating it yields CASSDPTLAGVADTQYF.

This chain connects TRBV6-5 to TRBJ2-1; 8 nucleotides agree with TRBD2. Germline CDR1 and CDR2: MNHEY and SVGAGI. The CDR3 covers 14 residues. V trimming: 6 bases; J trimming: 8 bases; junction bases outside the gene matches: 9. CDR3 residues: CASRRRTSKDEQFF. DNA for the CDR3: TGTGCCAGCAGACGACGGACTAGCAAAGATGAGCAGTTCTTC.

By sample fraction, this clonotype is medium-sized (0.01 to 0.1%). The CDR3 DNA follows: TGCGCCAGCAGCTTGGTAACTAGCACAGATACGCAGTATTTT. Encoded protein: CASSLVTSTDTQYF. The chain links TRBV5-1 to TRBJ2-3; D is uncertain. The CDR3 covers 14 residues. V gave up 0 bases and J gave up 0 bases, with 5 bases separating them. CDR1 is SGHRS and CDR2 is YFSETQ in the germline V gene.

This clonotype has more than one count but fewer than ten. The chain employs TRBV18 and TRBJ1-4; 7 bases are shared with TRBD1. Germline V gene sequence: CDR1 KGHSH, CDR2 LQKENI. The CDR3 contains 14 residues. Trimming cost V 1 base and J 7 bases; bases outside gene matches: 3. DNA for the CDR3: TGTGCCAGCTCACCACAGACAGGGACTGAAAAACTGTTTTTT. This sequence encodes CASSPQTGTEKLFF.

This clonotype was seen at least ten times. A much bigger clone sits one base away, suggesting this may be a read error. The chain links TRBV12-3 or TRBV12-4 to TRBJ2-3, with TRBD2 identical over 8 bases. With 3 bases clipped from V and 4 bases from J, the junction kept 3 bases outside the gene matches. CDR3 length: 14 amino acids. The CDR3 coding sequence is TGTGCCAGCAGTTTCAGGCGGGAGGCAGATACGCAGTATTTT. Residues: CASSFRREADTQYF.

The chain is built from TRBV29-1 and TRBJ1-6, with TRBD1 matching over 9 bases. Germline values: CDR1 SQVTM, CDR2 ANQGSEA. The CDR3 length is 14 residues. The ends lost 6 bases at V and 7 bases at J; junction bases unmatched: 7. CDR3 protein: CSVKTGGWNSPLHF. The CDR3 DNA is TGCAGCGTCAAGACAGGGGGATGGAATTCACCCCTCCACTTT.

Only a few counts were recorded for this clonotype. The V gene is TRBV19, the J gene TRBJ2-1; 9 bases line up with TRBD1. J was trimmed by 7 bases and V by 1 base; bases with no gene match: 5. CDR1 and CDR2 (germline): LNHDA, SQIVND (reference sequence). The CDR3 extends over 15 amino acids. The DNA of the CDR3 is TGTGCCAGTAGTATAGTTGGACAGGGGTTGAATGAGCAGTTCTTC. It encodes CASSIVGQGLNEQFF.

This clonotype was counted ten times or more. V gene TRBV2 combines with J gene TRBJ2-2, with 9 nucleotides matching TRBD2. Germline V gives CDR1 SNHLY, CDR2 FYNNEI. The CDR3 runs 15 residues. The trim removed 6 bases at V and 7 bases at J, leaving 9 bases unmatched. The DNA for the CDR3 is TGTGCCAGCAGAGTAGCGGGAGCAGGGGGCGGGGAGCTGTTTTTT. This translates into CASRVAGAGGGELFF. The full variable domain, with the rest looked up from reference TRBV2 and TRBJ2-2, is EPEVTQTPSHQVTQMGQEVILRCVPISNHLYFYWYRQILGQKVEFLVSFYNNEISEKSEIFDDQFSVERPDGSNFTLKIRSTKLEDSAMYFCASRVAGAGGGELFFGEGSRLTVL.